Each of the 2 T cell receptor beta chains below was sequenced from the same sample in a study of Ad26.COV2.S vaccination and SARS-CoV-2 variants. The method was immunoSEQ multiplex PCR; TCRdb's version includes in-frame clones alone and lacks a portion of them. This sample has fewer than 500,000 clones, with 80% to 95% found just once. Sample treatment: roughly 20 received Ad26.COV2.S at low or high dose, single or two shots; roughly five received placebo; per-sample allocation not given. Specimen acquisition occurred on day 63 following the initial vaccine or placebo injection. The sequencing used peripheral blood, collected in a trial of Ad26.COV2.S vaccine versus placebo. The receptor source for this set is a person between 18 and 59 years old who received the Ad26.COV2.S COVID-19 vaccine or a placebo.

On this clone: Its ends do not fully match the called genes, so a read error is possible. The gene calls are TRBV7-7 and TRBJ1-3; D unclear. The CDR3 length is 18 residues. Germline V gene lookup returns CDR1 SSHAT and CDR2 FNYEAQ (reference sequence). The CDR3 loop is CASSPSPLAQFSGNTIYF. The CDR3 DNA sequence: TGTGCTAGCAGCCCCTCGCCCCTTGCGCAGTTCTCTGGAAACACCATATATTTT.

The chain carries TRBV18 and TRBJ2-2; TRBD2 agrees at 10 bases. CDR1 is KGHSH, CDR2 LQKENI, per germline. J was trimmed by 1 base and V by 1 base; bases with no gene match: 6. CDR3 length: 18 residues. CDR3 sequence reads: CASSPRASGRGNTGELFF. The CDR3 region has the DNA TGTGCCAGCTCACCACGGGCTAGCGGGAGAGGGAACACCGGGGAGCTGTTTTTT.